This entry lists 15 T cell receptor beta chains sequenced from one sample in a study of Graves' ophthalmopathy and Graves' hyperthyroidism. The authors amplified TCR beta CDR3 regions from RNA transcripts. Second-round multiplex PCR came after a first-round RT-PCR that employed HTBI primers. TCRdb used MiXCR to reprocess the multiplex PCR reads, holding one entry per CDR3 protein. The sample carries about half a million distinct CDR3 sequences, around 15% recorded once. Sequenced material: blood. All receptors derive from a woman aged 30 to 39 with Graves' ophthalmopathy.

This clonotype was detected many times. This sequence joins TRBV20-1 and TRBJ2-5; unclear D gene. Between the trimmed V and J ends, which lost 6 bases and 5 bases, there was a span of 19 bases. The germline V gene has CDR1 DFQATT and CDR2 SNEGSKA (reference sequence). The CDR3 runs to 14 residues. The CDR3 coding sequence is TGCAGTGCAAATACCGGGTCCCCCGCGGAGACCCAGTACTTC. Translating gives CSANTGSPAETQYF.

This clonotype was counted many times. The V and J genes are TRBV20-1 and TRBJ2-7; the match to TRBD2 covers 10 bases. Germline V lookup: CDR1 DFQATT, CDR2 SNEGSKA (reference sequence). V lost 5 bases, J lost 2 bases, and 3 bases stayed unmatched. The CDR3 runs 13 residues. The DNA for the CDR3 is TGCAGTGCTTGGACTAGCGGAACCTACGAGCAGTACTTC. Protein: CSAWTSGTYEQYF.

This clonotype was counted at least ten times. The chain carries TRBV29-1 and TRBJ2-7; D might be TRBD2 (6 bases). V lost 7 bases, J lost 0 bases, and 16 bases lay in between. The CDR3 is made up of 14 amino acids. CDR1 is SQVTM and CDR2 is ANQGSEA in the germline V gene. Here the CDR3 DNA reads TGCAGCGCGGGACTGACCAAGAACTCCTACGAGCAGTACTTC. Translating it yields CSAGLTKNSYEQYF.

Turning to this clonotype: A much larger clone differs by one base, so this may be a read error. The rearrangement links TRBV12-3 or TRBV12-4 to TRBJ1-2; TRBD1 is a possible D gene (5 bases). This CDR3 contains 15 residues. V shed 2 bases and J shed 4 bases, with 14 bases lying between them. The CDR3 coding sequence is TGTGCCAGCAGTTTAAAAGGACACCGAAGCTATGGCTACACCTTC. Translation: CASSLKGHRSYGYTF.

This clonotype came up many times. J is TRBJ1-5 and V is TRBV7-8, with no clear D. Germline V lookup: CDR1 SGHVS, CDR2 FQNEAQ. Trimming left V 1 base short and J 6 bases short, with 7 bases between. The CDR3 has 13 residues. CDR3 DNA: TGTGCCAGCAGCTTAGGCGGGGTTCAGCCCCAGCATTTT. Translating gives CASSLGGVQPQHF. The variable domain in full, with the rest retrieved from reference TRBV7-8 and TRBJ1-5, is GAGVSQSPRYKVAKRGQDVALRCDPISGHVSLFWYQQALGQGPEFLTYFQNEAQLDKSGLPSDRFFAERPEGSVSTLKIQRTQQEDSAVYLCASSLGGVQPQHFGDGTRLSIL.

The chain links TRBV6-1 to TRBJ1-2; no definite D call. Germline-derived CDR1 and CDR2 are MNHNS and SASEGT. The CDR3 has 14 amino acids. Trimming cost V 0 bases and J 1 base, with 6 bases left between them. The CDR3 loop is CASSEADLNYGYTF. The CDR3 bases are TGTGCCAGCAGTGAAGCTGACCTTAACTATGGCTACACCTTC.

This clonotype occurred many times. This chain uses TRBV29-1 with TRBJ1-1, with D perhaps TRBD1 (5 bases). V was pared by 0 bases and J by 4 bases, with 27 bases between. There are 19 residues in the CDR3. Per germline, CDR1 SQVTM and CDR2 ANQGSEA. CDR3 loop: CSVEDLVDGRGGWVTEAFF. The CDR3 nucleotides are TGCAGCGTTGAAGATCTGGTGGACGGGAGGGGTGGATGGGTCACTGAAGCTTTCTTT.

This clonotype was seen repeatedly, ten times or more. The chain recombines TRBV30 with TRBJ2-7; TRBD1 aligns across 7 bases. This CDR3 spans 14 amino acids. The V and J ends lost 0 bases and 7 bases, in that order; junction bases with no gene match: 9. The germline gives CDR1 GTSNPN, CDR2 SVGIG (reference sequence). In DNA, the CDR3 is TGTGCCTGGAGTGTAAGGACAGGCCCGGGAGAGCAGTACTTC. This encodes CAWSVRTGPGEQYF.

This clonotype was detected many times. The CDR3 is CASSVRQITEAFF. The CDR3 DNA follows: TGTGCCAGCAGCGTTCGACAGATCACTGAAGCTTTCTTT. The chain carries TRBV2 and TRBJ1-1; D is possibly TRBD1 (5 bases). Trimming pared 6 bases from V and 4 bases from J, leaving 12 bases between. This CDR3 contains 13 residues. Per the germline V gene, CDR1 is SNHLY and CDR2 is FYNNEI.

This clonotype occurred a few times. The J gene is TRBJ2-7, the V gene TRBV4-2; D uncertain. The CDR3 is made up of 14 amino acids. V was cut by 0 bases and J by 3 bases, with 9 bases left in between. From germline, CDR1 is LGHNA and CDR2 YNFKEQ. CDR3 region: CASSQEQTLYEQYF. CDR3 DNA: TGTGCCAGCAGCCAAGAACAGACTCTCTACGAGCAGTACTTC.

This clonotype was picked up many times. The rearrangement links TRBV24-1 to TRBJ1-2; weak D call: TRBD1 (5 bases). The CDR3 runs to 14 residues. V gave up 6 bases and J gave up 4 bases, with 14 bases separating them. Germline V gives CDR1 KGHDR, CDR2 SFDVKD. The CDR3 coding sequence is TGTGCCACCAGTAGAACAGGAGTTAGCTATGGCTACACCTTC. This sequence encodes CATSRTGVSYGYTF.

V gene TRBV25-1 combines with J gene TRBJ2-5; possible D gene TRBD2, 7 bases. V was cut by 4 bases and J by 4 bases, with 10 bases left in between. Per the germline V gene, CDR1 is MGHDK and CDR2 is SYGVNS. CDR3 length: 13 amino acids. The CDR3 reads CASSGGGAETQYF. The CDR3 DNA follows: TGTGCCAGCAGTGGGGGGGGCGCAGAGACCCAGTACTTC. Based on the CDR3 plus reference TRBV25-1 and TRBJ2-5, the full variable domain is EADIYQTPRYLVIGTGKKITLECSQTMGHDKMYWYQQDPGMELHLIHYSYGVNSTEKGDLSSESTVSRIRTEHFPLTLESARPSHTSQYLCASSGGGAETQYFGPGTRLLVL.

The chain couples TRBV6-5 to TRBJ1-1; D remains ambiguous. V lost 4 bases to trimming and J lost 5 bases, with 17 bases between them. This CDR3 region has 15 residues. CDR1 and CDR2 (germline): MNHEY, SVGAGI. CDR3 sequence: CASSLPNSAGTEAFF. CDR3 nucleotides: TGTGCCAGCAGTTTACCCAACTCAGCGGGAACTGAAGCTTTCTTT.

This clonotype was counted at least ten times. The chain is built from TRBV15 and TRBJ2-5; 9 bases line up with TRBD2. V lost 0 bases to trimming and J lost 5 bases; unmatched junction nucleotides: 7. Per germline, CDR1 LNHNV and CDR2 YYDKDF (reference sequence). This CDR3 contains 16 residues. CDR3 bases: TGTGCCACCAGCAGAGATCAGGGACTAGCCGTTGAGACCCAGTACTTC. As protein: CATSRDQGLAVETQYF.

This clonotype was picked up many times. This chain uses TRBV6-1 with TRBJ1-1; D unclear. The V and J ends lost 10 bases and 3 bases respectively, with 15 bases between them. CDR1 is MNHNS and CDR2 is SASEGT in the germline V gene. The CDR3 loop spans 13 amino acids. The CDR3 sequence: CATYPGGYTEAFF. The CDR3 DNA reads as TGTGCCACGTACCCCGGAGGGTACACTGAAGCTTTCTTT.